This is a list of T cell receptor beta chains from one sample in a study of T cell responses to AZD1222 COVID-19 vaccine. This table comes from immunoSEQ multiplex PCR, and its TCRdb copy is limited to in-frame clones, with some not included. Among around 150,000 clones listed, roughly 87% were seen once. This sample comprised peripheral blood, obtained 28 days after the second AZD1222 dose. The receptors originated from an adult who received the AZD1222 COVID-19 vaccine. The CDR3 runs from the conserved cysteine through the conserved F or W. A D gene is named only where the DNA matches it firmly. Not all rows give a size; the values are once, few, many and, for expanded clones, a class.

abundance,j_gene,v_gene,d_gene,CDR3aa,CDR3nt
.,TRBJ1-5,TRBV28,TRBD1,CASSLRDSFNQPQHF,TGTGCCAGCAGTTTACGGGACAGCTTCAATCAGCCCCAGCATTTT
few,TRBJ2-1,TRBV5-1,.,CASSLVRQGGVNEQFF,TGCGCCAGCAGCTTGGTTAGACAAGGGGGAGTGAATGAGCAGTTCTTC
.,TRBJ1-5,TRBV7-8,TRBD1,CASSLATGINQPQHF,TGTGCCAGCAGCTTAGCGACAGGGATCAATCAGCCCCAGCATTTT
.,TRBJ2-7,TRBV28,.,CASSLSTLVPSSYEQYF,TGTGCCAGCAGTTTGTCTACACTAGTTCCGAGCTCCTACGAGCAGTACTTC
.,TRBJ1-6,TRBV28,TRBD1,CASSLTAPTGSNSPLHF,TGTGCCAGCAGTTTAACAGCGCCGACAGGGAGTAATTCACCCCTCCACTTT
.,TRBJ2-7,TRBV7-9,.,CASSLEGRSSYEQYF,TGTGCCAGCAGCTTAGAGGGCAGATCCTCCTACGAGCAGTACTTC
once,TRBJ1-6,TRBV28,TRBD1,CASSFPGTGLLGNSPLHF,TGTGCCAGCAGTTTCCCCGGGACAGGACTCCTGGGGAATTCACCCCTCCACTTT
.,TRBJ1-3,TRBV6-5,.,CASSYTLQGNTIYF,TGTGCCAGCAGTTACACTTTACAGGGAAACACCATATATTTT
.,TRBJ2-3,TRBV6-5,.,CAGGQAPDTQYF,TGTGCCGGGGGGCAGGCTCCAGATACGCAGTATTTT
.,TRBJ1-4,TRBV3-1/TRBV3-2,.,CASSGRGQGEKLFF,TGTGCCAGCAGCGGTCGAGGGCAGGGTGAAAAACTGTTTTTT
.,TRBJ2-7,TRBV27,TRBD1,CASSSPQGAKYEQYF,TGTGCCAGCAGTTCCCCACAGGGGGCTAAGTACGAGCAGTACTTC
.,TRBJ2-3,TRBV28,TRBD2,CASSLDTSGRSTDTQYF,TGTGCCAGCAGTTTAGATACTAGCGGGAGAAGCACAGATACGCAGTATTTT
.,TRBJ1-6,TRBV7-2,.,CASSLGSPKGNSPLHF,TGTGCCAGCAGCTTAGGGTCGCCTAAAGGTAATTCACCCCTCCACTTT
.,TRBJ1-2,TRBV27,.,CASRGIYGYTF,TGTGCCAGCAGGGGAATCTATGGCTACACCTTC
.,TRBJ2-7,TRBV3-1/TRBV3-2,TRBD1,CASSPSTGSMGEQYF,TGTGCCAGCAGCCCCTCGACAGGGAGTATGGGCGAGCAGTACTTC
.,TRBJ2-7,TRBV7-8,TRBD1,CASSLESDRGYEQYF,TGTGCCAGCAGCTTAGAGTCGGACAGGGGCTACGAGCAGTACTTC
.,TRBJ2-5,TRBV6-6,.,CASSLAPQETQYF,TGTGCCAGCAGCCTAGCTCCCCAAGAGACCCAGTACTTC
once,TRBJ2-2,TRBV5-1,.,CASSGDNTGELFF,TGCGCCAGCTCGGGGGATAACACCGGGGAGCTGTTTTTT
.,TRBJ2-7,TRBV20-1,.,CSASSGNGLAEQYF,TGCAGTGCTAGTTCGGGAAATGGGTTGGCCGAGCAGTACTTC
few,TRBJ1-2,TRBV6-5,.,CASRQGLYGYTF,TGTGCCAGCAGACAGGGACTCTATGGCTACACCTTC
once,TRBJ1-4,TRBV2,.,CASIGGFNEKLFF,TGTGCCAGCATCGGGGGCTTTAATGAAAAACTGTTTTTT
.,TRBJ1-1,TRBV4-2,TRBD1,CASSQSGQGMNTEAFF,TGTGCCAGCAGCCAGAGCGGACAGGGGATGAACACTGAAGCTTTCTTT
.,TRBJ1-5,TRBV9,.,CASSVAGESNQPQHF,TGTGCCAGCAGCGTAGCAGGGGAGAGCAATCAGCCCCAGCATTTT
.,TRBJ2-3,TRBV24-1,.,CATSDFAGSTDTQYF,TGTGCCACCAGTGATTTCGCGGGTTCCACAGATACGCAGTATTTT
.,TRBJ2-1,TRBV18,.,CASSSAHGGIGDEQFF,TGTGCCAGCTCATCGGCCCATGGGGGGATAGGGGATGAGCAGTTCTTC
.,TRBJ1-1,TRBV19,TRBD1,CASSIRQGATMNTEAFF,TGTGCCAGTAGTATCCGGCAGGGGGCTACCATGAACACTGAAGCTTTCTTT
.,TRBJ1-6,TRBV2,TRBD1,CASSGRDRGLRYSPLHF,TGTGCCAGCAGTGGCCGGGACAGGGGGCTCAGGTATTCACCCCTCCACTTT
.,TRBJ1-3,TRBV2,.,CASTGQVSGNTIYF,TGTGCCAGCACGGGCCAAGTCTCTGGAAACACCATATATTTT
few,TRBJ1-1,TRBV10-3,TRBD1,CAISESYGQGARKPEAFF,TGTGCCATCAGTGAGTCTTACGGACAGGGGGCGCGAAAGCCTGAAGCTTTCTTT
.,TRBJ1-3,TRBV7-8,.,CASSLSSGNTIYF,TGTGCCAGCAGCCTAAGCTCTGGAAACACCATATATTTT
.,TRBJ2-5,TRBV7-9,.,CASSLAVSETQYF,TGTGCCAGCAGCTTAGCTGTTAGTGAGACCCAGTACTTC
.,TRBJ1-2,TRBV5-1,TRBD1,CASSTSGTVTHGYTF,TGCGCCAGCAGCACCTCCGGGACAGTAACTCATGGCTACACCTTC
few,TRBJ1-2,TRBV13,.,CASSLGLANYGYTF,TGTGCCAGCAGTCTGGGACTAGCTAACTATGGCTACACCTTC
.,TRBJ2-1,TRBV28,.,CASSSPGRGVNEQFF,TGTGCCAGCAGTTCTCCGGGTAGAGGGGTCAATGAGCAGTTCTTC
.,TRBJ2-1,TRBV28,TRBD2,CASSLLAGGPGEQFF,TGTGCCAGCAGTTTGCTAGCGGGAGGGCCAGGTGAGCAGTTCTTC
.,TRBJ1-2,TRBV30,.,CAWSRQTYGYTF,TGTGCCTGGAGTAGACAGACTTATGGCTACACCTTC
.,TRBJ2-3,TRBV6-6,TRBD2,CASSPGGGTDTQYF,TGTGCCAGCAGTCCCGGGGGGGGCACAGATACGCAGTATTTT
.,TRBJ1-6,TRBV14,TRBD1,CASSRTGERVWDSPLHF,TGTGCCAGCAGCCGGACAGGGGAGAGGGTATGGGATTCACCCCTCCACTTT
once,TRBJ2-5,TRBV6-5,TRBD1,CASSRDSGTQYF,TGTGCCAGCAGTCGGGACAGTGGGACCCAGTACTTC
.,TRBJ2-2,TRBV7-7,.,CASSLAGPSEGELFF,TGTGCCAGCAGCTTAGCGGGTCCTAGTGAGGGGGAGCTGTTTTTT
.,TRBJ2-5,TRBV6-5,TRBD1,CATGNRGWETQYF,TGTGCCACCGGAAACAGGGGTTGGGAGACCCAGTACTTC
.,TRBJ1-4,TRBV11-2,TRBD1,CASSLELRGNEKLFF,TGTGCCAGCAGCTTAGAGCTCAGGGGGAATGAAAAACTGTTTTTT